The rows below give T cell receptor beta chains drawn from one sample of a study of blood T cell repertoires in COVID-19. Here immunoSEQ multiplex PCR was the method, and the copy in TCRdb shows in-frame clones only, minus some. The sample includes fewer than 300,000 clones, roughly four fifths of them seen just once. Sequencing was carried out using peripheral blood. These receptors came from a woman aged 45-59 years who had recovered from COVID-19. The CDR3 runs from the conserved cysteine through the conserved F or W. Clone size, where shown, is once, few, many, or a class for clones that have expanded.

once,TRBV5-1,13,CASRGVVNTEAFF
NA,TRBV19,16,CASISHSRGIDYGYTF
once,TRBV19,15,CASSIADRGLYEQYF
NA,TRBV9,17,CASSVGMREAGANVLTF
NA,TRBV13,13,CASTDNSYNEQFF
once,TRBV18,16,CASSPIPAGTGAGYTF
NA,TRBV2,14,CASRPGGAGYGYTF
many,TRBV5-1,15,CASSLPGGEGTEAFF
NA,TRBV5-4,12,CASSYGVYEQYF
NA,TRBV3-1/TRBV3-2,15,CASSQGQGSGNTIYF
NA,TRBV6-2/TRBV6-3,16,CASSSTKSGSYNEQFF
NA,TRBV7-2,16,CASSIRGLAGDHEQYF
NA,TRBV5-5,15,CASSPGLLLQETQYF
few,TRBV2,13,CASTEQGIYEQYF
NA,TRBV2,14,CASTGGLGTDTQYF
NA,TRBV11-3,19,CASSLDGRAGGASYNEQFF
NA,TRBV6-5,13,CASSYPGGREQYF
NA,TRBV9,15,CASSAGTSVTYEQYF
NA,TRBV3-1/TRBV3-2,13,CASSQNGRAEAFF
NA,TRBV5-1,15,CASSSEGRVNEKLFF
NA,TRBV2,13,CASSDRQGETQYF
NA,TRBV18,14,CASSSTGLNTEAFF
NA,TRBV7-8,15,CASSPRGQVPYEQYF
NA,TRBV29-1,12,CSVRVRNQPQHF
NA,TRBV6-6,14,CASSYTTDLYGYTF
NA,TRBV23-1,14,CASRASKGDQPQHF
NA,TRBV19,13,CASSIQGARGYTF
NA,TRBV15,17,CATSRDLTRFGGGGYTF
NA,TRBV6-4,14,CASSGGGSRNEQFF
NA,TRBV28,17,CASSPVGRSSGNTEAFF
NA,TRBV4-3,18,CASSQDTMSRSGANVLTF
few,TRBV3-1/TRBV3-2,15,CASSRTSGNSYEQYF
NA,TRBV19,18,CASSIGGTSGRNAYEQYF
NA,TRBV6-5,16,CASSYFSGTGSSPLHF
once,TRBV19,17,CASSILGQQPYKSGYTF
NA,TRBV19,14,CASRPGTHYQPQHF
NA,TRBV11-2,15,CASSFGGSNTGELFF
NA,TRBV5-5,16,CASSFPQSSSGTEAFF
NA,TRBV5-1,16,CASSLAFRASYNEQFF
NA,TRBV11-2,16,CASSLDESGGLHGYTF
NA,TRBV29-1,11,CSVDTSGVAYF
NA,TRBV5-1,16,CASSGRLAVSYNEQFF
NA,TRBV2,14,CASLRTSDTYEQYF
NA,TRBV5-4,15,CASRSQGARYYGYTF
NA,TRBV28,15,CASRGGGSSYNEQFF
NA,TRBV5-4,16,CASSPFGGGSRYGYTF
NA,TRBV3-1/TRBV3-2,15,CASTKGAGSYNEQFF
NA,TRBV28,11,CASSLGQGAFF
NA,TRBV9,15,CASSALGGASYEQYF
NA,TRBV7-9,13,CASSPRDSNEQFF
once,TRBV11-2,15,CASSISGLSTDTQYF
NA,TRBV2,16,CASSEGSGASSYEQYF